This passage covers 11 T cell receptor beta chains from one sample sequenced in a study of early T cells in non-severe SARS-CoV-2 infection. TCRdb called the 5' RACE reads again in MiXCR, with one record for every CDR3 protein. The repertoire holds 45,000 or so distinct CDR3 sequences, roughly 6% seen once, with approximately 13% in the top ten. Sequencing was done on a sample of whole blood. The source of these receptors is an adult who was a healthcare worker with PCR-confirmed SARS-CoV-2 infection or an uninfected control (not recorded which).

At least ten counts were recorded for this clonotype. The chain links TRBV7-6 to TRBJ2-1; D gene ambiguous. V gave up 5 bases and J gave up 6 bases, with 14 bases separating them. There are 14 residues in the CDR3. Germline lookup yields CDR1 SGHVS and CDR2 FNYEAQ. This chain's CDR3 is CASSQLGEANEQFF. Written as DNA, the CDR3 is TGTGCCAGCAGCCAGCTCGGAGAGGCCAATGAGCAGTTCTTC.

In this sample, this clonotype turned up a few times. Here the CDR3 reads CASSLVVAGGPSETQYF. The CDR3 DNA follows: TGTGCCAGCAGCTTGGTAGTAGCGGGGGGCCCGAGCGAGACCCAGTACTTC. V is TRBV5-4 and J is TRBJ2-5, with 10 bases identical to TRBD2. Germline values: CDR1 SGHNT, CDR2 YYREEE (reference sequence). The CDR3 sequence is 17 residues long. With 0 bases clipped from V and 5 bases from J, the junction kept 10 bases outside the gene matches.

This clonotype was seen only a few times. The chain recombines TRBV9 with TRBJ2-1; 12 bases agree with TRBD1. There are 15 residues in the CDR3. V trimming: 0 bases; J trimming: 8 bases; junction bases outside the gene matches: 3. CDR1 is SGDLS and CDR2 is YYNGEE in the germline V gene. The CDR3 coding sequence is TGTGCCAGCAGCGTAGAGGGGACAGGGGGCGATGAGCAGTTCTTC. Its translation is CASSVEGTGGDEQFF.

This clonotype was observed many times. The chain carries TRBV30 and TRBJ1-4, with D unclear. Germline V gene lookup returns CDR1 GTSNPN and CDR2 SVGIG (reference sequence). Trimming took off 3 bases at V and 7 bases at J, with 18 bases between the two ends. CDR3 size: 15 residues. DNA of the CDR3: TGTGCCTGGAGGGGGTGGAGAGGGAAAAGTGAAAAACTGTTTTTT. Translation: CAWRGWRGKSEKLFF.

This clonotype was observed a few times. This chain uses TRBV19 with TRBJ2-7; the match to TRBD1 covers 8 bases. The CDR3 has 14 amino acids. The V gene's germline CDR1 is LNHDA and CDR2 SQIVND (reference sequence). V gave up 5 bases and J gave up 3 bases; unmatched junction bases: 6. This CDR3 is CASSPNRGNYEQYF. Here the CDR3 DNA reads TGTGCCAGTAGTCCTAACAGGGGGAACTACGAGCAGTACTTC.

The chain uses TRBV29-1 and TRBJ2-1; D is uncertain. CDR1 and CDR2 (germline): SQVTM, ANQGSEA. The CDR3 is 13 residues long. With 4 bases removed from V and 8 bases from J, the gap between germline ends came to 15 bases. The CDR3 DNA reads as TGCAGCGTTGCCCCTGAGAGCCTCTATGAGCAGTTCTTC. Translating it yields CSVAPESLYEQFF.

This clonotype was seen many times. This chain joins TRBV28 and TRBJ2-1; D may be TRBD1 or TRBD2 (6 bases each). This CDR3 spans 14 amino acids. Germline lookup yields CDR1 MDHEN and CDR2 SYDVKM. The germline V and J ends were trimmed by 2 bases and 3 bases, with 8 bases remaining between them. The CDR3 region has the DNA TGTGCCAGCAGTTTAGGGGGGCACTACAATGAGCAGTTCTTC. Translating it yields CASSLGGHYNEQFF. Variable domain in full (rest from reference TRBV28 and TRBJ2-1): DVKVTQSSRYLVKRTGEKVFLECVQDMDHENMFWYRQDPGLGLRLIYFSYDVKMKEKGDIPEGYSVSREKKERFSLILESASTNQTSMYLCASSLGGHYNEQFFGPGTRLTVL.

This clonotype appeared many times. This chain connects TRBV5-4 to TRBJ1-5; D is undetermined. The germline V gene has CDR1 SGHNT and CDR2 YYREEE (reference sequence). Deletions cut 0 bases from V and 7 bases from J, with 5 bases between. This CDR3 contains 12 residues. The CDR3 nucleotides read TGTGCCAGCAGCTTGGACAGCCAGCCCCAGCATTTT. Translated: CASSLDSQPQHF.

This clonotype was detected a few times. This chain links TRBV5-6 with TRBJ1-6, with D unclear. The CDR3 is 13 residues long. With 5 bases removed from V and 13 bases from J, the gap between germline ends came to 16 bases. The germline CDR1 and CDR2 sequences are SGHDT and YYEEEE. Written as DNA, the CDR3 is TGTGCCAGCAGGCCGGGCTACAATGGGCCCCTCCACTTT. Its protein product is CASRPGYNGPLHF.

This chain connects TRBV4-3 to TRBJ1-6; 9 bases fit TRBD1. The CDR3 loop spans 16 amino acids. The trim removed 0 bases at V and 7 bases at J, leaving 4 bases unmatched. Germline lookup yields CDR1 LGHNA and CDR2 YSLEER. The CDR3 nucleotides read TGCGCCAGCAGCCAAGAGATTGGACAGGGGAATTCACCCCTCCACTTT. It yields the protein CASSQEIGQGNSPLHF.

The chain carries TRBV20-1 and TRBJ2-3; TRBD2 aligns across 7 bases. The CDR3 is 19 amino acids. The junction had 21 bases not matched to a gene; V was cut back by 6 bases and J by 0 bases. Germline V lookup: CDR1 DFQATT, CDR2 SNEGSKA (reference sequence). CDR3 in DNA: TGCAGTGCCGACATCGGAATCGGGGGGACCATAACTAGCACAGATACGCAGTATTTT. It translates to CSADIGIGGTITSTDTQYF.